The source of this T cell receptor beta chain is a study of identical twins. TCRdb itself ran the 5' RACE reads through MiXCR, one entry per CDR3 protein. The sample yields fewer than 500,000 distinct CDR3 sequences, more than 13% seen once. Trimming took off 5 bases at V and 11 bases at J, with 21 bases between the two ends. This CDR3 contains 14 residues. Germline-derived CDR1 and CDR2 are KGHSH and LQKENI. This clonotype was observed a handful of times. The same specimen was also included in a second study, on yellow fever vaccine responses in identical twins.

The sample taken for sequencing was CD4+ T cells sorted from blood. The sequence was obtained from a woman between 18 and 30 years old in good health. V and J are TRBV18 and TRBJ1-1; tentatively, D is TRBD1 (5 bases). CDR3 nucleotide sequence: TGTGCCAGCTCAAACGAACGGGGGATTTTCGGCGCTTTCTTT. Its translation: CASSNERGIFGAFF.